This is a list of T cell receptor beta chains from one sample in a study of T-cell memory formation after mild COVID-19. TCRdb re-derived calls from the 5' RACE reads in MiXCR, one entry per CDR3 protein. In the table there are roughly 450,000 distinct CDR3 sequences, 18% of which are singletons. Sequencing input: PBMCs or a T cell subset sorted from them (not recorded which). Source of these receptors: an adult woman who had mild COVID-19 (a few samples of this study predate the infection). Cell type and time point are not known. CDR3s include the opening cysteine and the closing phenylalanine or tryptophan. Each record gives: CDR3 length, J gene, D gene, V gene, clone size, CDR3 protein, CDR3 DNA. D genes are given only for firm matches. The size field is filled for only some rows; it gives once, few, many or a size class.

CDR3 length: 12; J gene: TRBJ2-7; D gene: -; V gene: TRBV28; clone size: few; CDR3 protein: CASSLSTSEQYF; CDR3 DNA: TGTGCCAGCAGTTTATCCACTAGCGAGCAGTACTTC
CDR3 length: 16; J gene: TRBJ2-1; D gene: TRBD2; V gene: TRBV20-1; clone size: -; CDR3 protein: CSARDPSGSSYNEQFF; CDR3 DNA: TGCAGTGCTAGAGACCCTAGCGGGAGCTCCTACAATGAGCAGTTCTTC
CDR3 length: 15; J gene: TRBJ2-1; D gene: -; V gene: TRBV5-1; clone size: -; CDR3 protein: CASRLASRGSDEQFF; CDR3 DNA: TGCGCCAGCAGATTGGCCTCAAGGGGTTCAGATGAGCAGTTCTTC
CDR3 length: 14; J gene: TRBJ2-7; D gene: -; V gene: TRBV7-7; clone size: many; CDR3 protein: CASSLTTGNYEQYF; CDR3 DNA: TGTGCCAGCAGCTTAACCACGGGGAACTACGAGCAGTACTTC
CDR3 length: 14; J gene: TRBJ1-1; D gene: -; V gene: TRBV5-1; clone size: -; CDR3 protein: CASSLRQGHTEAFF; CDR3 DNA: TGCGCCAGCAGCTTGAGGCAGGGACACACTGAAGCTTTCTTT
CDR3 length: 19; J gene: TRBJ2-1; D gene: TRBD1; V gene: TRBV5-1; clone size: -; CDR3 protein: CASSYPGTGIHLWGGEQFF; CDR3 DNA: TGCGCCAGCAGCTACCCCGGGACAGGGATACACCTTTGGGGTGGTGAGCAGTTCTTC
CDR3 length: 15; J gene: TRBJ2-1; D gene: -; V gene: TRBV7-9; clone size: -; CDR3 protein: CASSPQPGAYNEQFF; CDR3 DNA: TGTGCCAGCAGCCCCCAGCCGGGGGCCTACAATGAGCAGTTCTTC
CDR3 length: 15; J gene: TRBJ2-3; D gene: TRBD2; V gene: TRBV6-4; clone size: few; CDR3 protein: CASSEGSGGTDTQYF; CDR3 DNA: TGTGCCAGCAGTGAGGGTAGCGGGGGCACAGATACGCAGTATTTT
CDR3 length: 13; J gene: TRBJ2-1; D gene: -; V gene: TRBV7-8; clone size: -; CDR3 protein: CASSLVDSTEQFF; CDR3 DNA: TGTGCCAGCAGCTTAGTGGACAGTACTGAGCAGTTCTTC
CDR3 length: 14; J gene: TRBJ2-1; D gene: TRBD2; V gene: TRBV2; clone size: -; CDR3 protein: CATTSGGSYNEQFF; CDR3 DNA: TGTGCCACCACTAGCGGGGGCTCCTACAATGAGCAGTTCTTC
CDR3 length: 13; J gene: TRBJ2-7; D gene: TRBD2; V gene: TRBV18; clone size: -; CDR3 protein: CASSLGLAGEQYF; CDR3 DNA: TGTGCCAGCTCACTTGGACTAGCGGGCGAGCAGTACTTC
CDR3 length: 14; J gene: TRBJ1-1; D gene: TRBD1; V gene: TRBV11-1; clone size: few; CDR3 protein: CASSARDRVSEAFF; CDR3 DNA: TGTGCCAGCAGCGCCCGGGACAGGGTATCTGAAGCTTTCTTT
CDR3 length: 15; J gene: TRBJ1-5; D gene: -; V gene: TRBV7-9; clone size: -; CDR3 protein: CASSFQGSSNQPQHF; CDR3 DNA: TGTGCCAGCAGCTTTCAGGGTAGTAGCAATCAGCCCCAGCATTTT
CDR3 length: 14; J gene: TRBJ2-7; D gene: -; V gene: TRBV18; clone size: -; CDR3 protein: CASSPPVASYEQYF; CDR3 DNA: TGTGCCAGCTCACCACCTGTTGCCTCCTACGAGCAGTACTTC
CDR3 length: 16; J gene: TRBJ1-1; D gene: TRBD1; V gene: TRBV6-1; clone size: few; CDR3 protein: CASSAKTGQVGTEAFF; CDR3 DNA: TGTGCCAGCAGTGCCAAAACGGGACAGGTCGGCACTGAAGCTTTCTTT
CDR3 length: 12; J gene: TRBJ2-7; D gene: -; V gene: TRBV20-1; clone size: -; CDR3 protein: CSATEAVYEQYF; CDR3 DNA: TGCAGTGCTACGGAGGCAGTCTACGAGCAGTACTTC
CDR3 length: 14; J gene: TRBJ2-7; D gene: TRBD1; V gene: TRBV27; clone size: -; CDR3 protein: CASTADRTSKEQYF; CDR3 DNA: TGTGCCAGCACCGCGGACAGGACCTCTAAGGAGCAGTACTTC
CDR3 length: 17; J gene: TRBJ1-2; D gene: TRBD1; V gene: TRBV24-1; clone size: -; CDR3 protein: CATSDTPGQRTNYGYTF; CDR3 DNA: TGTGCCACCAGTGATACTCCGGGACAGCGTACTAACTATGGCTACACCTTC
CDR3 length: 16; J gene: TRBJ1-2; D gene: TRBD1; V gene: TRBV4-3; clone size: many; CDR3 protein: CASSLGAGGASYGYTF; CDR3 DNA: TGCGCCAGCAGCCTGGGTGCAGGGGGCGCAAGTTATGGCTACACCTTC
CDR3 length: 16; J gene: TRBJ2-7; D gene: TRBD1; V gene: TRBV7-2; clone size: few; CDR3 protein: CASSLGAPGQGHEQYF; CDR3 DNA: TGTGCCAGCAGCTTAGGGGCTCCAGGACAGGGTCACGAGCAGTACTTC
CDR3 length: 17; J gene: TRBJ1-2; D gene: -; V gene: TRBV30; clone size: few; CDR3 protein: CAWSNPIPQGGNYGYTF; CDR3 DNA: TGTGCCTGGAGTAACCCCATACCACAGGGCGGGAACTATGGCTACACCTTC
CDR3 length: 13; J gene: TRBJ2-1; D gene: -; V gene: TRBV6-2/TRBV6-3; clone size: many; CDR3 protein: CASSYSLGNEQFF; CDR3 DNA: TGTGCCAGCAGCTACTCTCTGGGCAATGAGCAGTTCTTC
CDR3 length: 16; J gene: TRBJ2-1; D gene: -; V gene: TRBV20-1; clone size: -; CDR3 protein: CSARHLAVSSYNEQFF; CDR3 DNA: TGCAGTGCTAGACATTTAGCGGTGAGCTCCTACAATGAGCAGTTCTTC
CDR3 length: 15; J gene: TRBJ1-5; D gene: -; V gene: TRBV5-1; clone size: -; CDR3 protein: CASSLLGDSNQPQHF; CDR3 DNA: TGCGCCAGCAGCTTGTTAGGGGATAGCAATCAGCCCCAGCATTTT
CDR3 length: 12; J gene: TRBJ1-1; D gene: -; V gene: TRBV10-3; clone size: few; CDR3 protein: CAINRENTEAFF; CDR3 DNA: TGTGCCATCAATCGGGAGAACACTGAAGCTTTCTTT
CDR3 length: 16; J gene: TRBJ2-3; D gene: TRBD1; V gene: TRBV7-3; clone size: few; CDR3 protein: CASSLFGTGLADTQYF; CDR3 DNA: TGTGCCAGCAGCTTATTTGGGACAGGGTTAGCAGATACGCAGTATTTT
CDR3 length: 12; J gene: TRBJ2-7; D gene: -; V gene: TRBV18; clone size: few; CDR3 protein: CASSPALSEQYF; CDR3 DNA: TGTGCCAGCTCCCCTGCTTTGTCCGAGCAGTACTTC
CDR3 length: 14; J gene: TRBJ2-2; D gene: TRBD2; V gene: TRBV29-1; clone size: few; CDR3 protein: CSVVGLKDDPGLFF; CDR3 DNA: TGCAGCGTTGTGGGACTAAAGGATGACCCAGGGCTGTTTTTT
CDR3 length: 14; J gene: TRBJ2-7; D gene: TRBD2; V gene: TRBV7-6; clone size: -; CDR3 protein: CASSLSGLGYEQYF; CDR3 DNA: TGTGCCAGCAGCTTATCAGGACTAGGGTACGAGCAGTACTTC
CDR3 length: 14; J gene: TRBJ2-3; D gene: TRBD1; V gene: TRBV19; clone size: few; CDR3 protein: CASSVQGGTDTQYF; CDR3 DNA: TGTGCCAGTAGTGTCCAGGGGGGCACAGATACGCAGTATTTT
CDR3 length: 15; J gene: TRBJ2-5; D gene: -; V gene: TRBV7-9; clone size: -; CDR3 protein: CASSSSGGQLETQYF; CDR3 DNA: TGTGCCAGCTCCTCATCAGGGGGGCAGCTAGAGACCCAGTACTTC
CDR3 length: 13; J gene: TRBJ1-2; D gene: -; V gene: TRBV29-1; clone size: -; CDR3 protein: CSVVKDSVYGYTF; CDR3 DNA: TGCAGCGTTGTGAAGGACAGTGTCTATGGCTACACCTTC
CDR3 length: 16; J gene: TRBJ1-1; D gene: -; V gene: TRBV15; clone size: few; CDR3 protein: CATSRDRGDPPTEAFF; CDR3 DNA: TGTGCCACCAGCAGAGATCGGGGGGATCCTCCCACTGAAGCTTTCTTT
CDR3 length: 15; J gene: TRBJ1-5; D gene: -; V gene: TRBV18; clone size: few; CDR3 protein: CASSPGLGGNQPQHF; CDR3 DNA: TGTGCCAGCTCACCGGGACTCGGGGGCAATCAGCCCCAGCATTTT
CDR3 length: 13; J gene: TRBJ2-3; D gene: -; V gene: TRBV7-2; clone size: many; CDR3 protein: CASSLSVLDTQYF; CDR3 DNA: TGTGCCAGCAGCTTATCGGTACTAGATACGCAGTATTTT
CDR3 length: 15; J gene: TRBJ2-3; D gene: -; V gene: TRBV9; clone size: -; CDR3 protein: CASSVEGASTDTQYF; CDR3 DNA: TGTGCCAGCAGCGTAGAGGGAGCAAGCACAGATACGCAGTATTTT
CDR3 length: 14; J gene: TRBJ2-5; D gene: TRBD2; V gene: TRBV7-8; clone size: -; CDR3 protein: CASSYRTSGETQYF; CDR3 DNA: TGTGCCAGCAGCTACCGGACTAGTGGGGAGACCCAGTACTTC
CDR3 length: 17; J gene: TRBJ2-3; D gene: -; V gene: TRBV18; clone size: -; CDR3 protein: CASSPSLLGSGTDTQYF; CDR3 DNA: TGTGCCAGCTCACCCAGCTTACTAGGTTCTGGCACAGATACGCAGTATTTT
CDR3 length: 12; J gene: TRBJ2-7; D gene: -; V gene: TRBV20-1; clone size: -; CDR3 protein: CSARAGVSEQYF; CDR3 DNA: TGCAGTGCTAGAGCCGGGGTTTCGGAGCAGTACTTC
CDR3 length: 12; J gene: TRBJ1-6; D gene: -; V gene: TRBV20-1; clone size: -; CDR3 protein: CSALGGRAPLHF; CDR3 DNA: TGCAGTGCTCTCGGGGGTAGGGCACCCCTCCACTTT
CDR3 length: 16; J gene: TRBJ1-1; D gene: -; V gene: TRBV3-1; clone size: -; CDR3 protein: CASSQDYGGPNTEAFF; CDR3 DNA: TGTGCCAGCAGCCAAGACTATGGGGGGCCCAACACTGAAGCTTTCTTT
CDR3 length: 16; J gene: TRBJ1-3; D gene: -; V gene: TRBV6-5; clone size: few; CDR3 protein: CASRFLYALSGNTIYF; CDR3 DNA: TGTGCCAGCAGATTTCTATACGCACTCTCTGGAAACACCATATATTTT
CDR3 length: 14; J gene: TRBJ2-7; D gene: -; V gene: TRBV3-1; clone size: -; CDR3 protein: CASSPRAGSYEQYF; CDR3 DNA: TGTGCCAGCAGCCCGCGAGCAGGGAGCTACGAGCAGTACTTC
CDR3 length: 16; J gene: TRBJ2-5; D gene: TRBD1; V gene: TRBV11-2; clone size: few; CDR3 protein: CASSPSDRGGQETQYF; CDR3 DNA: TGTGCCAGCAGCCCTTCCGACAGGGGGGGGCAAGAGACCCAGTACTTC
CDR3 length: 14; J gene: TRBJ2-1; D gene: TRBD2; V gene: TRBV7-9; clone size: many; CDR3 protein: CASSLVPSGSEQFF; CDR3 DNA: TGTGCCAGCAGCTTAGTCCCTAGCGGCAGTGAGCAGTTCTTC
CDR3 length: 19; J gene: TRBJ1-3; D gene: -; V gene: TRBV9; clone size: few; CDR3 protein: CASSPSGLDSLISGNTIYF; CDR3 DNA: TGTGCCAGCAGCCCCTCGGGATTGGACAGTCTTATCTCTGGAAACACCATATATTTT
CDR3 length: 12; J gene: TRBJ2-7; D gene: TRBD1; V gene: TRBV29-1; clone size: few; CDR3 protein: CSVGTGSYEQYF; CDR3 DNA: TGCAGCGTTGGGACAGGGTCCTACGAGCAGTACTTC